This TCR beta chain was sequenced for a study of early T cells in non-severe SARS-CoV-2 infection. Turning to the study itself: The study sequenced bulk RNA from unsorted whole blood, with chains unpaired.

CDR3 length: 14 residues. Germline values: CDR1 LGHNA, CDR2 YNFKEQ. V lost 4 bases and J lost 0, with 8 bases in between. This clonotype was seen more than once but under ten times. TCRdb re-derived calls from the 5' RACE reads in MiXCR, one entry per CDR3 protein. The sample has approximately 52,000 distinct CDR3 sequences, 8% to 8.5% seen once. The receptor's source is an adult who was a healthcare worker with PCR-confirmed SARS-CoV-2 infection or an uninfected control (not recorded which). The J gene is TRBJ2-3, the V gene TRBV4-2, with D hard to call. Sequenced: whole blood. The chain's CDR3 is CASSRTLSTDTQYF. The CDR3 DNA follows: TGTGCCAGCAGCCGAACCCTGAGCACAGATACGCAGTATTTT.